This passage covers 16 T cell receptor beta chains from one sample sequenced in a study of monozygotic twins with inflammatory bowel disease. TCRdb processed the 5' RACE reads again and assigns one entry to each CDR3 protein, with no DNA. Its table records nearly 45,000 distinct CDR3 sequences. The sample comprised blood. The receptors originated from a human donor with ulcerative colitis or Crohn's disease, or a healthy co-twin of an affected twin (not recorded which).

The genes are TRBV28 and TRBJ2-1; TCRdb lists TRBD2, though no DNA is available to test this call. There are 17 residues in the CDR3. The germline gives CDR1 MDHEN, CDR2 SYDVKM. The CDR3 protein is CASSLRPGQRLDNEQFF. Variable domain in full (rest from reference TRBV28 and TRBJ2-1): DVKVTQSSRYLVKRTGEKVFLECVQDMDHENMFWYRQDPGLGLRLIYFSYDVKMKEKGDIPEGYSVSREKKERFSLILESASTNQTSMYLCASSLRPGQRLDNEQFFGPGTRLTVL.

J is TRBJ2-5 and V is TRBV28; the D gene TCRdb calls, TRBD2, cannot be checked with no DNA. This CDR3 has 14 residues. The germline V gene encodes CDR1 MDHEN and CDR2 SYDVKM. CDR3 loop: CASSRPLASETQYF.

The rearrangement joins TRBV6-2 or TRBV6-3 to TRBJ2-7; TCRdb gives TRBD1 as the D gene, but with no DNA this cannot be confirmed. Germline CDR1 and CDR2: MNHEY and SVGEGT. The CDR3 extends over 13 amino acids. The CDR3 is CASSRTGSYEQYF.

The CDR3: CASSPWGSYNEQFF. V gene TRBV12-3 or TRBV12-4 combines with J gene TRBJ2-1; as DNA is missing, the TRBD1 call by TCRdb cannot be tested. This CDR3 comprises 14 residues.

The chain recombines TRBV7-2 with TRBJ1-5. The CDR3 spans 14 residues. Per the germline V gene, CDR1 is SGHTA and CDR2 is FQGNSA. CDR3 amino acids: CASSLVGGNQPQHF.

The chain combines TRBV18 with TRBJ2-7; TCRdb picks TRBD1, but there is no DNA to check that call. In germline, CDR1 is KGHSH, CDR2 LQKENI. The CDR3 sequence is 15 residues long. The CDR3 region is CASSPGGQEAFEQYF.

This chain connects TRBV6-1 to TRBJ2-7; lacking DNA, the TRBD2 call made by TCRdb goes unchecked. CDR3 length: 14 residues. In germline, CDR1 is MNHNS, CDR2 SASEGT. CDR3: CASSIGTAGGVQYF.

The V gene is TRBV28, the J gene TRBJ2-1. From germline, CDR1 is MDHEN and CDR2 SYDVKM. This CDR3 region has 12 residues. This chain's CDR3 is CASSLYRNEQFF.

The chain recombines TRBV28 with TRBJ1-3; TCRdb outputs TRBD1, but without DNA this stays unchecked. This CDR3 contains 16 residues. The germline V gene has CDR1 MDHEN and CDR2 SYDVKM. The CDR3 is CASSATRGASGNTIYF.

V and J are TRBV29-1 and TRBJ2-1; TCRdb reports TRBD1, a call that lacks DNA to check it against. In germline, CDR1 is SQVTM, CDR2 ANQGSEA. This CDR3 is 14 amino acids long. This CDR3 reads CSVDRDSSYNEQFF.

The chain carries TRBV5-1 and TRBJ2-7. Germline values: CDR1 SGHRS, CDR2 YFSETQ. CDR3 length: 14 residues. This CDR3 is CASSLGPSLGEQYF.

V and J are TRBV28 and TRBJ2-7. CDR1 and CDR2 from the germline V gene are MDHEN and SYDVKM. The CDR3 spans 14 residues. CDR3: CASSLLQSKNEQYF.

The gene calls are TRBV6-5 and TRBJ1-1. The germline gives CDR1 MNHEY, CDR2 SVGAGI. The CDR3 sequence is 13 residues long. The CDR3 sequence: CASSYRVNTEAFF.

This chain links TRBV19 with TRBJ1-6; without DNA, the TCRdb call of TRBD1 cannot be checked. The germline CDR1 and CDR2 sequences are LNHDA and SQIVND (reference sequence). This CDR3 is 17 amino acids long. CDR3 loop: CASSAQTGTGRHSPLHF.

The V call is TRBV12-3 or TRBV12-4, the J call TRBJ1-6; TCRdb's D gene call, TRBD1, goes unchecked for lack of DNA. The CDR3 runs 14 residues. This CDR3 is CASNVGGAGSPLHF.

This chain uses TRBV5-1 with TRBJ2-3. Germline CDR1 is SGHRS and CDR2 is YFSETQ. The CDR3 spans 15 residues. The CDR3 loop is CASSLAGQVADTQYF. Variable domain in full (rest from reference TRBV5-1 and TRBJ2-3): KAGVTQTPRYLIKTRGQQVTLSCSPISGHRSVSWYQQTPGQGLQFLFEYFSETQRNKGNFPGRFSGRQFSNSRSEMNVSTLELGDSALYLCASSLAGQVADTQYFGPGTRLTVL.